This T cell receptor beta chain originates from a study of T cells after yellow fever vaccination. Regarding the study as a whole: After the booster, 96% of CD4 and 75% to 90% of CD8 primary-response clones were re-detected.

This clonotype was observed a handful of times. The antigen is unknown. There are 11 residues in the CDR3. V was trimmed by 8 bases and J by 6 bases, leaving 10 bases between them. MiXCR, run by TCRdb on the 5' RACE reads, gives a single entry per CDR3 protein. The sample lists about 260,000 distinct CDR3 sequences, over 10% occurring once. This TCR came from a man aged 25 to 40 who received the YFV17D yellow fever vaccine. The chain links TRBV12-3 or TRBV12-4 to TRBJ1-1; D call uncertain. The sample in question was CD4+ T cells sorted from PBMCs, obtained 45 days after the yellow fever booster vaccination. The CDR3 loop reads CASLAGAEAFF. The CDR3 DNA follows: TGTGCCAGCCTCGCAGGCGCTGAAGCTTTCTTT.